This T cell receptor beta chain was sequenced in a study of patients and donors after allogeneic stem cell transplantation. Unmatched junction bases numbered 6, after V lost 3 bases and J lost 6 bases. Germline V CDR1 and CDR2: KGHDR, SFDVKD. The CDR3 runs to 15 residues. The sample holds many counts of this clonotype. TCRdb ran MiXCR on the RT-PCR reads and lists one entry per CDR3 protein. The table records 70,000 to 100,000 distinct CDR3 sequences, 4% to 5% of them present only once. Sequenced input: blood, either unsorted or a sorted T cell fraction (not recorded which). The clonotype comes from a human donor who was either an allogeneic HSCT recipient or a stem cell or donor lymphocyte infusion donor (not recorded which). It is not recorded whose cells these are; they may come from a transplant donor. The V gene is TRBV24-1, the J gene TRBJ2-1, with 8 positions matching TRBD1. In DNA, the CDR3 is TGTGCCACCAGTGATCCCGGGACAGGTCTCAATGAGCAGTTCTTC. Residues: CATSDPGTGLNEQFF.